These 19 T cell receptor beta chains were sequenced from one sample in a study of beta chain features in type 1 diabetes. These receptors' antigens are unknown. Study-level results: Type 1 diabetes patients had moderately but significantly shorter TCRB CDR3s in all four CD4+ subsets.

Investigators reverse transcribed all isolated RNA, so they sequenced expressed TCRB transcripts. The data were produced by immunoSEQ multiplex PCR, yet TCRdb's version contains in-frame clones alone and is incomplete. The sample contains about 340,000 clones, about 14% of which appear only once. The sample comprised naive CD4+ T cells from blood. Receptors originate from a young woman with type 1 diabetes.

This clone has a handful of counts. The rearrangement links TRBV30 to TRBJ2-1, with 9 nucleotides matching TRBD2. The length of the CDR3 is 14 residues. Trimming removed 2 bases from V and 9 bases from J; junction bases left unmatched: 8. The germline V gene has CDR1 GTSNPN and CDR2 SVGIG (reference sequence). CDR3 coding DNA: TGTGCCTGGAGTTTGATAGCGGGAGTAGGTGAGCAGTTCTTC. Residues: CAWSLIAGVGEQFF.

This chain connects TRBV4-1 to TRBJ2-5; TRBD2 matches 8 bases. The CDR3 length is 15 residues. CDR1 is MGHRA and CDR2 is YSYEKL in the germline V gene. J was trimmed by 2 bases and V by 3 bases; bases with no gene match: 5. This chain's CDR3 is CASSQRGDKQETQYF. The CDR3 nucleotides are TGCGCCAGCAGCCAGCGGGGGGACAAGCAAGAGACCCAGTACTTC.

The chain links TRBV15 to TRBJ2-1; 11 bases are shared with TRBD2. This CDR3 comprises 20 residues. The germline V gene has CDR1 LNHNV and CDR2 YYDKDF (reference sequence). The V and J ends lost 3 bases and 9 bases, in that order; junction bases with no gene match: 22. The CDR3 DNA sequence: TGTGCCACCAGCAGCGGACTAGCGGGCGGGGGCCTAGTGTTAGGGGCTGAGCAGTTCTTC. It yields the protein CATSSGLAGGGLVLGAEQFF. Variable domain in full (rest from reference TRBV15 and TRBJ2-1): DAMVIQNPRYQVTQFGKPVTLSCSQTLNHNVMYWYQQKSSQAPKLLFHYYDKDFNNEADTPDNFQSRRPNTSFCFLDIRSPGLGDTAMYLCATSSGLAGGGLVLGAEQFFGPGTRLTVL.

This clone was counted once. The sample carries other DNA sequences with the same CDR3. V is TRBV18 and J is TRBJ2-1; TRBD1 matches at 8 bases. Per the germline V gene, CDR1 is KGHSH and CDR2 is LQKENI. V shed 2 bases, J shed 9 bases, and the junction held 6 bases outside the gene matches. CDR3 length: 14 amino acids. Here the CDR3 reads CASSPGQGAGEQFF. DNA of the CDR3: TGTGCCAGCTCACCAGGGCAGGGGGCAGGTGAGCAGTTCTTC.

The chain carries TRBV29-1 and TRBJ2-7; TRBD1 matches 7 bases. Germline loops: CDR1 SQVTM, CDR2 ANQGSEA. This CDR3 contains 14 residues. V gave up 4 bases and J gave up 4 bases; unmatched junction bases: 10. The CDR3 protein is CSVARGQGVYEQYF. CDR3 bases: TGCAGCGTTGCTCGAGGGCAGGGGGTTTACGAGCAGTACTTC.

This clone was observed a handful of times. This chain links TRBV1 with TRBJ2-1; the table calls TRBD1, which could not be checked here. TRBV1 is a pseudogene. The length of the CDR3 is 17 residues. As DNA, the CDR3 is TGCACCAGCGCCCATCCGCGCGTAAGGGGCCTGGGGAATGAGCAGTTCTTC. This translates into CTSAHPRVRGLGNEQFF.

V and J are TRBV7-2 and TRBJ2-3; tentatively, D is TRBD2 (6 bases). V lost 0 bases, J lost 6 bases, and 13 bases lay in between. In germline, CDR1 is SGHTA, CDR2 FQGNSA. The CDR3 has 15 amino acids. CDR3 region: CASSLARRLGDTQYF. CDR3 DNA: TGTGCCAGCAGCTTAGCTAGAAGACTAGGCGATACGCAGTATTTT.

The chain couples TRBV15 to TRBJ2-4, with D uncertain. The CDR3 consists of 13 residues. Trimming cost V 11 bases and J 3 bases, with 14 bases left between them. Germline CDR1 reads LNHNV; CDR2 reads YYDKDF (reference sequence). The CDR3 spells CAVASGGKNIQYF. CDR3 sequence (DNA): TGTGCCGTGGCCTCGGGTGGCAAAAACATTCAGTACTTC.

This clone was seen only a few times. The chain recombines TRBV4-2 with TRBJ2-3; perhaps TRBD2 as D (5 bases). There are 13 residues in the CDR3. Between the trimmed V and J ends, which lost 10 bases and 1 base, there was a span of 12 bases. CDR1 and CDR2 from the germline V gene are LGHNA and YNFKEQ. The CDR3 region has the DNA TGTGCCACCCTGGAGGCAGGCACAGATACGCAGTATTTT. This codes for CATLEAGTDTQYF.

The rearrangement uses TRBV28 and TRBJ2-3; D call uncertain. This CDR3 region has 13 residues. From germline, CDR1 is MDHEN and CDR2 SYDVKM. Trimming took off 2 bases at V and 7 bases at J, with 10 bases between the two ends. In DNA, the CDR3 is TGTGCCAGCAGTTTAGCGCGGCCAAATACGCAGTATTTT. It specifies CASSLARPNTQYF.

The chain combines TRBV28 with TRBJ2-7; 10 bases line up with TRBD1. The CDR3 contains 15 residues. Germline CDR1 and CDR2: MDHEN and SYDVKM. Trimming took 4 bases from V and 7 from J; bases not matched to a gene: 10. CDR3: CASSSGGQGIEEQYF. The CDR3 region has the DNA TGTGCCAGCAGTTCCGGGGGACAGGGGATCGAGGAGCAGTACTTC.

In this sample, this clone turned up a few times. Distinct nucleotide sequences in the sample also encode this CDR3. The rearrangement uses TRBV9 and TRBJ2-3; unclear D gene. Germline-derived CDR1 and CDR2 are SGDLS and YYNGEE. The V and J ends lost 0 bases and 0 bases respectively, with 8 bases between them. CDR3 size: 15 residues. CDR3 DNA sequence: TGTGCCAGCAGCGTAGTTGCGGCTAGCACAGATACGCAGTATTTT. Translation: CASSVVAASTDTQYF.

CDR3 in amino acids: CASSLLAGNTDTQYF. The CDR3 nucleotides read TGTGCCAGCAGTTTACTAGCGGGGAACACAGATACGCAGTATTTT. This chain joins TRBV28 and TRBJ2-3, with TRBD2 identical over 9 bases. This CDR3 has 15 amino acids. Germline V lookup: CDR1 MDHEN, CDR2 SYDVKM. The junction had 2 bases not matched to a gene; V was cut back by 2 bases and J by 2 bases.

The CDR3: CASSVDSLNTEAFF. CDR3 DNA sequence: TGTGCCAGCAGCGTCGACAGTCTGAACACTGAAGCTTTCTTT. This rearrangement joins TRBV7-3 to TRBJ1-1, with a weak D call TRBD1 (5 bases). The CDR3 is 14 amino acids. Trimming took 5 bases from V and 0 from J, leaving 10 bases between them. Looked up from germline, CDR1 is SGHTA and CDR2 is FQGTGA. The whole variable domain, remainder taken from reference TRBV7-3 and TRBJ1-1, is GAGVSQTPSNKVTEKGKYVELRCDPISGHTALYWYRQSLGQGPEFLIYFQGTGAADDSGLPNDRFFAVRPEGSVSTLKIQRTERGDSAVYLCASSVDSLNTEAFFGQGTRLTVV.

V is TRBV20-1 and J is TRBJ2-1, with D possibly TRBD2 on 6 matching bases. The CDR3 sequence is 11 residues long. Germline values: CDR1 DFQATT, CDR2 SNEGSKA (reference sequence). CDR3: CSLASYNEQFF. CDR3 DNA: TGCTCTCTAGCGTCCTACAATGAGCAGTTCTTC.

In its sample, this clone was seen a few times. The CDR3 loop is CASSPKDYPSNNEQFF. CDR3 sequence (DNA): TGTGCCAGCAGCCCGAAGGACTACCCAAGTAACAATGAGCAGTTCTTC. The chain has TRBV9 and TRBJ2-1; D may be TRBD2 (6 bases). V lost 4 bases, J lost 5 bases, and 19 bases lay in between. The CDR3 sequence is 16 residues long. Germline V lookup: CDR1 SGDLS, CDR2 YYNGEE.

The chain couples TRBV4-2 to TRBJ2-7; 7 bases fit TRBD1. The V and J ends lost 4 bases and 6 bases, in that order; junction bases with no gene match: 6. The CDR3 consists of 13 residues. Per germline, CDR1 LGHNA and CDR2 YNFKEQ. The CDR3 is CASSLDRAAEQYF. As DNA, the CDR3 is TGTGCCAGCAGCCTCGACAGGGCCGCCGAGCAGTACTTC.

This chain joins TRBV23-1 and TRBJ2-1; D gene uncertain. TRBV23-1 is flagged as an ORF with uncertain function. V shed 3 bases and J shed 0 bases, with 12 bases lying between them. The CDR3 runs 16 residues. The CDR3 loop reads CASSHQTDSSYNEQFF. In DNA form, the CDR3 reads TGCGCCAGCAGTCACCAAACAGATTCCTCCTACAATGAGCAGTTCTTC.

This clone has only a few counts. The chain links TRBV9 to TRBJ2-3, with D perhaps matching TRBD1 (6 bases). In germline, CDR1 is SGDLS, CDR2 YYNGEE. Trimming removed 8 bases at V and 0 bases at J, with 22 bases between. This CDR3 is 17 amino acids long. The CDR3 loop reads CASSPRGGGTSTDTQYF. The CDR3 region has the DNA TGTGCCAGTAGCCCTCGTGGGGGTGGGACAAGCACAGATACGCAGTATTTT.